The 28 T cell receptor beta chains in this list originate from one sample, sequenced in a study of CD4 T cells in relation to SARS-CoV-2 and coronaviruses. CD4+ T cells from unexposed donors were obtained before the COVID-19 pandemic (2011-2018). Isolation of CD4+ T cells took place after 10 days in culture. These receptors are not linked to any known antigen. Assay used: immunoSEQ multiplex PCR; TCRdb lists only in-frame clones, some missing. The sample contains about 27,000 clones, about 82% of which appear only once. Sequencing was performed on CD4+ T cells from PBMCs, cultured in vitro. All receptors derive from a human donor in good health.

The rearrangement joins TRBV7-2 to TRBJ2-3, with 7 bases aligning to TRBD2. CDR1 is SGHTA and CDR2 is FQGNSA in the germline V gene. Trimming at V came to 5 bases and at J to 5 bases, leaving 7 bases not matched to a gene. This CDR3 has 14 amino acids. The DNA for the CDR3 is TGTGCCAGCAGCCGTACGTTAGCGGGAGATACGCAGTATTTT. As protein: CASSRTLAGDTQYF.

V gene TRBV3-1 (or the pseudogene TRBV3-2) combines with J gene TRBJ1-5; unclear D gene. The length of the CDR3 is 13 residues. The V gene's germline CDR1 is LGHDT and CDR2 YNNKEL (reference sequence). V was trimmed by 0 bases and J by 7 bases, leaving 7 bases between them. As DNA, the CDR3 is TGTGCCAGCAGCCAAGACGCCGGGCAGCCCCAGCATTTT. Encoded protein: CASSQDAGQPQHF.

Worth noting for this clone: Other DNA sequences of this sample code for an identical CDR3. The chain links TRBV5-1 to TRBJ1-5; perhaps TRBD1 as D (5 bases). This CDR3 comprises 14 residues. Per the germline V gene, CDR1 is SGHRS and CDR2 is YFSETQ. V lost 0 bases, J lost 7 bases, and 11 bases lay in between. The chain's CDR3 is CASSLGGGDQPQHF. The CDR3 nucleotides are TGCGCCAGCAGCTTGGGCGGGGGAGACCAGCCCCAGCATTTT.

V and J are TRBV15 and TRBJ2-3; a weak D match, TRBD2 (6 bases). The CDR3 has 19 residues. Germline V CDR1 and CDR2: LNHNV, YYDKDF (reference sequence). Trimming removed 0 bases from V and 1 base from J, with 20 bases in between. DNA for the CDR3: TGTGCCACCAGCAGAGATTCCCTGCAACGGGGACTCGGCACAGATACGCAGTATTTT. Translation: CATSRDSLQRGLGTDTQYF.

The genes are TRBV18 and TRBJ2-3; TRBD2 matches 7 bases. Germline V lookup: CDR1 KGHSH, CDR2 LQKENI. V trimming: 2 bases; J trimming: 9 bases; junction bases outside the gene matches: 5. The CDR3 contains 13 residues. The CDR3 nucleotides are TGTGCCAGCTCACCAGGGGACTACGGAACGCAGTATTTT. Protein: CASSPGDYGTQYF.

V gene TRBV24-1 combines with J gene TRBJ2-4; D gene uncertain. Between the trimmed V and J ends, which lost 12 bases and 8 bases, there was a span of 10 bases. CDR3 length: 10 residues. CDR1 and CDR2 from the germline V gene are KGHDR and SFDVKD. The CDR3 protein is CAAVWDIQYF. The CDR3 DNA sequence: TGTGCCGCGGTCTGGGACATTCAGTACTTC.

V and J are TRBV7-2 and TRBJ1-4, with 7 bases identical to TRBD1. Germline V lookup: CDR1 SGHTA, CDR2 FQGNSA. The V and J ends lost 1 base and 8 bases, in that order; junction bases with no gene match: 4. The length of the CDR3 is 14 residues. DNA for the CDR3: TGTGCCAGCAGCTTAGGGGCAGGGGGAGAAAAACTGTTTTTT. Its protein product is CASSLGAGGEKLFF.

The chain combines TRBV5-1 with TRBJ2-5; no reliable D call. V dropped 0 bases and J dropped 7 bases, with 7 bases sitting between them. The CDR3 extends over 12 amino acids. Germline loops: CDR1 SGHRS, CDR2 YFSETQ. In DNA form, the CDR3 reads TGCGCCAGCAGCTTGGAAGGGCCGACCCAGTACTTC. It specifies CASSLEGPTQYF.

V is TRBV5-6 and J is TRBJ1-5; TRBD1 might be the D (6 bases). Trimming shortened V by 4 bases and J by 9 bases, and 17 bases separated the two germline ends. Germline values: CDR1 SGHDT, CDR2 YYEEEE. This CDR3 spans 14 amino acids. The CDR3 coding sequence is TGTGCCAGCAGCCGGGGGGGGTTGGGGGCGCCCCAGCATTTT. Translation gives CASSRGGLGAPQHF.

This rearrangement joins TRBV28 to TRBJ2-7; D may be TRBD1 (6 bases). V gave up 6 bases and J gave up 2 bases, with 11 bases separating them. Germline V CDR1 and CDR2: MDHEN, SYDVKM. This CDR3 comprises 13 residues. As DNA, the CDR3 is TGTGCCAGCAGGAGGACAGACCCCTACGAGCAGTACTTC. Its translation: CASRRTDPYEQYF.

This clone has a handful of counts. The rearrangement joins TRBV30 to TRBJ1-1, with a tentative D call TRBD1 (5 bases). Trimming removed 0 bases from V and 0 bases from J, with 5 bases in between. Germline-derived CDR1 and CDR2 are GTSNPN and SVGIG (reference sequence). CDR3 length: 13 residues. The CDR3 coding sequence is TGTGCCTGGAGTGTACAGGTGAACACTGAAGCTTTCTTT. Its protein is CAWSVQVNTEAFF.

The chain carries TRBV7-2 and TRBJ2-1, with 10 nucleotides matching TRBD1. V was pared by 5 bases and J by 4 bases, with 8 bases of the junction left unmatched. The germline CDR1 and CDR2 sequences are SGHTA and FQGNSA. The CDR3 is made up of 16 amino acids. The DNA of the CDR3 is TGTGCCAGCAGCCCCCAACCGGGACAGGGGTACAATGAGCAGTTCTTC. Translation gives CASSPQPGQGYNEQFF.

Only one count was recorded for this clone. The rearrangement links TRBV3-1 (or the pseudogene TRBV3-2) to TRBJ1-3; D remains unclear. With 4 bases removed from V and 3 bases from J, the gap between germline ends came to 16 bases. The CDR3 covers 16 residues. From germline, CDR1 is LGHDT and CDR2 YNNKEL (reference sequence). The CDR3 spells CASSPPSAGSGNTIYF. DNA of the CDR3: TGTGCCAGCAGCCCCCCCTCGGCGGGTAGTGGAAACACCATATATTTT.

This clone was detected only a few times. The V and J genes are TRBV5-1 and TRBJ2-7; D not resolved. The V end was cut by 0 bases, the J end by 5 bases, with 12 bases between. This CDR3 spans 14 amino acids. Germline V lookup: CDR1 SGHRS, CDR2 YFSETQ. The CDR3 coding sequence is TGCGCCAGCAGCTTGGCCCCCGCTAGTAACGAGCAGTACTTC. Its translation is CASSLAPASNEQYF. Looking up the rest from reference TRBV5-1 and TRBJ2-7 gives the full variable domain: KAGVTQTPRYLIKTRGQQVTLSCSPISGHRSVSWYQQTPGQGLQFLFEYFSETQRNKGNFPGRFSGRQFSNSRSEMNVSTLELGDSALYLCASSLAPASNEQYFGPGTRLTVT.

The CDR3 DNA follows: TGTGCCATCACCCGGGGGGTCGGGTACGAGCAGTACTTC. Amino acid sequence: CAITRGVGYEQYF. The genes are TRBV10-3 and TRBJ2-7; the match to TRBD2 covers 7 bases. The V segment lost 7 bases and the J segment 4 bases; nucleotides outside the gene matches: 7. The CDR3 has 13 residues. Germline CDR1 reads ENHRY; CDR2 reads SYGVKD.

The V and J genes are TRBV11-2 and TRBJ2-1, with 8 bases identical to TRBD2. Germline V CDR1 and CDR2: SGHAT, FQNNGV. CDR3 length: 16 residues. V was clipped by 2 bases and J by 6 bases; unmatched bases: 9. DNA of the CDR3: TGTGCCAGCAGCTTATGGTCGGCGGGGGGCCCCAATGAGCAGTTCTTC. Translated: CASSLWSAGGPNEQFF. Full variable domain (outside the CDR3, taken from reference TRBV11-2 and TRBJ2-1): EAGVAQSPRYKIIEKRQSVAFWCNPISGHATLYWYQQILGQGPKLLIQFQNNGVVDDSQLPKDRFSAERLKGVDSTLKIQPAKLEDSAVYLCASSLWSAGGPNEQFFGPGTRLTVL.

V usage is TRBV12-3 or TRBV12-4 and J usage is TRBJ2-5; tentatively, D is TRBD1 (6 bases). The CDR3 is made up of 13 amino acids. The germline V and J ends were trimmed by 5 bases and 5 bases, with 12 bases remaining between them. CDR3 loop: CASSVRGLETQYF. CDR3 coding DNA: TGTGCCAGCAGTGTCAGGGGTTTGGAGACCCAGTACTTC.

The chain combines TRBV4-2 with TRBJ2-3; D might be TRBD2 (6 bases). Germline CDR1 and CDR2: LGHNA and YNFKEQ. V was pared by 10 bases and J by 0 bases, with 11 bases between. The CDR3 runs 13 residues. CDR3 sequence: CATREWSTDTQYF. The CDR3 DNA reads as TGTGCCACTCGGGAGTGGAGCACAGATACGCAGTATTTT.

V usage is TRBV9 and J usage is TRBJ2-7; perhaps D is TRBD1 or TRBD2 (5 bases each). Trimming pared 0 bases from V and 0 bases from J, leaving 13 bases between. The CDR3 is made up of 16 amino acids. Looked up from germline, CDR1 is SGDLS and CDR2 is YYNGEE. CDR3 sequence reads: CASSVGGGYSSYEQYF. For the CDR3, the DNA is TGTGCCAGCAGCGTAGGTGGGGGTTATAGCTCCTACGAGCAGTACTTC.

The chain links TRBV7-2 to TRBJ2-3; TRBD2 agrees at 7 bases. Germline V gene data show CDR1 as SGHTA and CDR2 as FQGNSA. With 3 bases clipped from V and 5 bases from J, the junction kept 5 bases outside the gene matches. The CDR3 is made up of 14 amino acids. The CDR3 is CASSFGGELDTQYF. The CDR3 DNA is TGTGCCAGCAGCTTTGGGGGGGAGCTAGATACGCAGTATTTT.

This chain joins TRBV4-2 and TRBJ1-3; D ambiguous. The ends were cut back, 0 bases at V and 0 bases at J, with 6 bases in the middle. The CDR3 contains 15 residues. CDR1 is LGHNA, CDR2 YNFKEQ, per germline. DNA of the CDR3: TGTGCCAGCAGCCAAGACAGGAGCTCTGGAAACACCATATATTTT. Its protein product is CASSQDRSSGNTIYF.

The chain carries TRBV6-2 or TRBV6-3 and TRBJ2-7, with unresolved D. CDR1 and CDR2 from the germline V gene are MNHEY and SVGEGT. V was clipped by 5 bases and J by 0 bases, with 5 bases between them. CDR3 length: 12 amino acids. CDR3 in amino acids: CASSPVSYEQYF. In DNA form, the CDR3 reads TGTGCCAGCAGTCCGGTCTCCTACGAGCAGTACTTC.

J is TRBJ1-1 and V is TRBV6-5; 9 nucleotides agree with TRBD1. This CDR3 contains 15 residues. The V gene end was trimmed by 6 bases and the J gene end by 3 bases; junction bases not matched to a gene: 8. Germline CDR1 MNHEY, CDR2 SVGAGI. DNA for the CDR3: TGTGCCAGCAGGGGACAGGGCGCGGGGGACACTGAAGCTTTCTTT. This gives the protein CASRGQGAGDTEAFF.

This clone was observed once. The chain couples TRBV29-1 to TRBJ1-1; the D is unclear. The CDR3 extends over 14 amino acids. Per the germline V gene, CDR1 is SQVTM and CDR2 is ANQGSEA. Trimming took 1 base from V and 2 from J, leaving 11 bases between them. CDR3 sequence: CSVEVGIRNTEAFF. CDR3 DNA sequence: TGCAGCGTTGAAGTAGGCATACGAAACACTGAAGCTTTCTTT.

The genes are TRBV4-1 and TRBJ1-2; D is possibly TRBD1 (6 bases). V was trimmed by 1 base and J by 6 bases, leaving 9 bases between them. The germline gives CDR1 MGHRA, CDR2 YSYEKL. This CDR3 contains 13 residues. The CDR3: CASSQGTAHGYTF. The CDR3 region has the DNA TGCGCCAGCAGCCAAGGGACAGCCCATGGCTACACCTTC.

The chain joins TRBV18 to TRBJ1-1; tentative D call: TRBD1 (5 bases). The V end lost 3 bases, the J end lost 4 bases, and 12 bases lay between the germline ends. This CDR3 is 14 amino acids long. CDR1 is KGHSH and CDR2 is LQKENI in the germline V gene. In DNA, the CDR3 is TGTGCCAGCTCACCCCGACGGGGGGGCACTGAAGCTTTCTTT. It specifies CASSPRRGGTEAFF. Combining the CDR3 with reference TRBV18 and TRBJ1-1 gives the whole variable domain NAGVMQNPRHLVRRRGQEARLRCSPMKGHSHVYWYRQLPEEGLKFMVYLQKENIIDESGMPKERFSAEFPKEGPSILRIQQVVRGDSAAYFCASSPRRGGTEAFFGQGTRLTVV.

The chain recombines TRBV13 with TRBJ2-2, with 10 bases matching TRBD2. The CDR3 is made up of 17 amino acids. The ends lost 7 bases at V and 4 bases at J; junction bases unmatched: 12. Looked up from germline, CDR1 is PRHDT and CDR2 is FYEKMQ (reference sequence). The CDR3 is CASTERGGPRFTGELFF. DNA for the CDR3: TGTGCCAGCACCGAGCGGGGGGGCCCCCGGTTCACCGGGGAGCTGTTTTTT.

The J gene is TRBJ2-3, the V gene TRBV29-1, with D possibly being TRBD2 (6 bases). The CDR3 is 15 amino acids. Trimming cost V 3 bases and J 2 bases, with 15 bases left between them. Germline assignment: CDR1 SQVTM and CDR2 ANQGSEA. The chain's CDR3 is CSVDGTGGATDTQYF. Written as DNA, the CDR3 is TGCAGCGTTGATGGGACGGGCGGGGCCACAGATACGCAGTATTTT.